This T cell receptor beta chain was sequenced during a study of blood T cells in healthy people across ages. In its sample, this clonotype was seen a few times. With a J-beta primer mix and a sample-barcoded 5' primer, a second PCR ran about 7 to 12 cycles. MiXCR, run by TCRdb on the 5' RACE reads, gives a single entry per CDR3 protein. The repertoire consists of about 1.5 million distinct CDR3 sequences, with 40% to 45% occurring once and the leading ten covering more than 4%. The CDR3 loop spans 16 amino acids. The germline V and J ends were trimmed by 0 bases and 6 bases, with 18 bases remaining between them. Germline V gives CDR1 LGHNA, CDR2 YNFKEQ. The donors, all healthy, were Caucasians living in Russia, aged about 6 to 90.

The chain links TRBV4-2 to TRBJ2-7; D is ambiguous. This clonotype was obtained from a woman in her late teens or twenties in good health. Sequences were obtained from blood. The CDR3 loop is CASSQDLMRWGSEQYF. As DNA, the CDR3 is TGTGCCAGCAGCCAAGATCTTATGCGGTGGGGTTCCGAGCAGTACTTC.